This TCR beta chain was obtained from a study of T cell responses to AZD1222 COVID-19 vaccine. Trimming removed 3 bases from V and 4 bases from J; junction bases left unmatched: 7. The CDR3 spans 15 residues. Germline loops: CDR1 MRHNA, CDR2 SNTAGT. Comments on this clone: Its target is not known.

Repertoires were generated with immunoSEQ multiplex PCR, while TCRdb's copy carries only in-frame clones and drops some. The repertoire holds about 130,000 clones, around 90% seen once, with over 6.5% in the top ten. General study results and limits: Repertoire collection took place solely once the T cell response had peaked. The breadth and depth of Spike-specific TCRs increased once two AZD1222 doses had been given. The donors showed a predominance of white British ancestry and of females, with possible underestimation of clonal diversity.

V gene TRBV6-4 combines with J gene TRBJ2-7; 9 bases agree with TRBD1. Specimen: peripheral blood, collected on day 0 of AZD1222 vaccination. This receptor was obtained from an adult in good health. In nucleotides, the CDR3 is TGTGCCAGCAGTGAAGGGACAGGGAGTCGATACGAGCAGTACTTC. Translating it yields CASSEGTGSRYEQYF.